Following are 13 T cell receptor beta chains from one sample sequenced in a study of blood T cell repertoires in COVID-19. Sequencing was performed with immunoSEQ multiplex PCR; in TCRdb, only in-frame clones are kept and a portion is missing. The table lists 200,000 to 300,000 clones, around 88% of them singletons. The specimen sequenced was peripheral blood. The source is a man younger than 40 with active or convalescent COVID-19.

In its sample, this clone was seen once. The CDR3 region is CASSYQRGLGGYTF. The CDR3 coding sequence is TGTGCCAGCAGTTACCAACGAGGGCTGGGTGGCTACACCTTC. The gene calls are TRBV6-2 or TRBV6-3 and TRBJ1-2; D is uncertain. The CDR3 totals 14 residues. Germline values: CDR1 MNHEY, CDR2 SVGEGT. V was cut by 2 bases and J by 7 bases, with 14 bases left in between.

The gene calls are TRBV5-1 and TRBJ2-5; 9 bases agree with TRBD2. Per the germline V gene, CDR1 is SGHRS and CDR2 is YFSETQ. The CDR3 length is 16 residues. V lost 7 bases and J lost 5; bases outside the gene matches: 15. CDR3 sequence: CASQTAGGPVWETQYF. Here the CDR3 DNA reads TGCGCCAGCCAAACTGCGGGGGGGCCCGTTTGGGAGACCCAGTACTTC.

The J gene is TRBJ2-1, the V gene TRBV11-3, with 7 bases aligning to TRBD2. Germline CDR1 is SGHNT and CDR2 is YENEEA. With V trimmed by 5 bases and J by 6 bases, 4 bases remained unmatched. This CDR3 spans 13 amino acids. The CDR3 DNA is TGTGCCAGCAGCAGGGACTACCGCAATGAGCAGTTCTTC. Amino acid sequence: CASSRDYRNEQFF.

The J gene is TRBJ1-1, the V gene TRBV7-9; D is ambiguous. Trimming removed 4 bases at V and 3 bases at J, with 12 bases between. Germline CDR1 reads SEHNR; CDR2 reads FQNEAQ (reference sequence). The CDR3 contains 14 residues. For the CDR3, the DNA is TGTGCCAGCAGCTGGGCTTCGAGGGACACTGAAGCTTTCTTT. This encodes CASSWASRDTEAFF.

This clone occurred once. This chain connects TRBV3-1 (or the pseudogene TRBV3-2) to TRBJ1-1; 9 bases map to TRBD1. Germline V lookup: CDR1 LGHDT, CDR2 YNNKEL (reference sequence). The CDR3 is made up of 14 amino acids. The V gene end was trimmed by 0 bases and the J gene end by 4 bases; junction bases not matched to a gene: 0. The CDR3 region has the DNA TGTGCCAGCAGCCAAGAGACAGGGGGCACTGAAGCTTTCTTT. It encodes CASSQETGGTEAFF.

This chain links TRBV5-1 with TRBJ2-2, with D maybe TRBD2 (6 bases). V was cut by 1 base and J by 6 bases, with 10 bases left in between. The CDR3 length is 14 residues. Germline V gene sequence: CDR1 SGHRS, CDR2 YFSETQ. In DNA, the CDR3 is TGCGCCAGCAGCTTGAGGAGCGGGTCCGGGGAGCTGTTTTTT. It encodes CASSLRSGSGELFF.

This clone has only one observation. The chain combines TRBV21-1 with TRBJ2-2; the table's D call of TRBD2 was not tested on the DNA. TRBV21-1 is a known pseudogene. The length of the CDR3 is 19 residues. CDR3 region: CASSKVSGISSGNTGELFF. Here the CDR3 DNA reads TGTGCCAGCAGCAAAGTTTCCGGGATCAGTAGCGGGAACACCGGGGAGCTGTTTTTT.

This sequence joins TRBV20-1 and TRBJ2-7, with D tentatively TRBD2 (5 bases). With 3 bases removed from V and 6 bases from J, the gap between germline ends came to 30 bases. This CDR3 spans 18 amino acids. In germline, CDR1 is DFQATT, CDR2 SNEGSKA (reference sequence). The DNA of the CDR3 is TGCAGTGCTAGTATGACCGATTACGATCCTCGGGGATTGGGCGAGCAGTACTTC. Its translation: CSASMTDYDPRGLGEQYF.

This clone has a single count. The chain joins TRBV10-1 to TRBJ1-1; TRBD1 matches 7 bases. CDR3 size: 14 residues. Germline CDR1 and CDR2: WNHNN and SYGVQD (reference sequence). V lost 6 bases, J lost 4 bases, and 8 bases stayed unmatched. The CDR3 DNA sequence: TGCGCCAGCAGCCCCGACAGGGTGAGCACTGAAGCTTTCTTT. Translation gives CASSPDRVSTEAFF.

V and J are TRBV11-3 and TRBJ1-1; a possible D gene is TRBD1 (5 bases). The CDR3 has 13 residues. The germline gives CDR1 SGHNT, CDR2 YENEEA. The V end was cut by 3 bases, the J end by 1 base, with 6 bases between. The CDR3 DNA sequence: TGTGCCAGCAGCTTGGGGGGGAACACTGAAGCTTTCTTT. The encoded protein is CASSLGGNTEAFF.

V gene TRBV5-1 combines with J gene TRBJ1-2, with 9 positions matching TRBD1. The CDR3 is made up of 16 amino acids. Germline CDR1 and CDR2: SGHRS and YFSETQ. The V and J ends lost 4 bases and 4 bases, in that order; junction bases with no gene match: 11. The CDR3 DNA is TGCGCCAGCAGCGGATTTAGACAGGGGGTATCCTATGGCTACACCTTC. Protein product: CASSGFRQGVSYGYTF.

The V and J genes are TRBV6-2 or TRBV6-3 and TRBJ2-7, with 9 bases matching TRBD1. Trimming at V came to 5 bases and at J to 4 bases, leaving 12 bases not matched to a gene. The CDR3 contains 16 residues. Germline CDR1 and CDR2: MNHEY and SVGEGT. CDR3 loop: CASSASGTGLRYEQYF. CDR3 DNA: TGTGCCAGCAGTGCTTCCGGGACAGGGCTTCGATACGAGCAGTACTTC.

V gene TRBV6-5 combines with J gene TRBJ1-1; D is perhaps TRBD1 (5 bases). This CDR3 has 14 amino acids. Deletions cut 7 bases from V and 4 bases from J, with 16 bases between. Germline V lookup: CDR1 MNHEY, CDR2 SVGAGI. The CDR3 is CASISREFSTEAFF. CDR3 DNA: TGTGCCAGCATTAGCAGGGAATTTAGCACTGAAGCTTTCTTT.